A single sample is the source of the 21 T cell receptor beta chains below, sequenced in a study of blood T cell repertoires in COVID-19. Here immunoSEQ multiplex PCR was the method, and the copy in TCRdb shows in-frame clones only, minus some. This sample has 350,000 or so clones; approximately 90% occur once, and the top ten carry around 4%. The sequenced sample consisted of peripheral blood. These receptors were taken from a woman aged 60-75 years with COVID-19, enrolled during active disease.

The V and J genes are TRBV5-4 and TRBJ1-1; a possible D gene is TRBD1 (6 bases). CDR3 size: 15 residues. The germline V and J ends were trimmed by 0 bases and 3 bases, with 12 bases remaining between them. CDR1 and CDR2 (germline): SGHNT, YYREEE (reference sequence). The CDR3 sequence: CASSLVRGADTEAFF. DNA of the CDR3: TGTGCCAGCAGCTTGGTGCGGGGGGCGGACACTGAAGCTTTCTTT.

The CDR3 protein is CASSEPGGPSYEQYF. The CDR3 nucleotides read TGTGCCAGCAGTGAACCGGGGGGCCCATCCTACGAGCAGTACTTC. This chain links TRBV2 with TRBJ2-7, with D perhaps TRBD2 (7 bases). The CDR3 sequence is 15 residues long. The germline gives CDR1 SNHLY, CDR2 FYNNEI. The ends were cut back, 2 bases at V and 1 base at J, with 12 bases in the middle. Combining the CDR3 with reference TRBV2 and TRBJ2-7 gives the whole variable domain EPEVTQTPSHQVTQMGQEVILRCVPISNHLYFYWYRQILGQKVEFLVSFYNNEISEKSEIFDDQFSVERPDGSNFTLKIRSTKLEDSAMYFCASSEPGGPSYEQYFGPGTRLTVT.

A single count supports this clone. The chain employs TRBV7-2 and TRBJ2-7; TRBD2 matches 7 bases. Germline CDR1 and CDR2: SGHTA and FQGNSA. The CDR3 extends over 15 amino acids. V lost 2 bases to trimming and J lost 4 bases; unmatched junction nucleotides: 8. The chain's CDR3 is CASSLLSSGPYEQYF. DNA of the CDR3: TGTGCCAGCAGCTTATTGTCTAGCGGCCCATACGAGCAGTACTTC.

The rearrangement links TRBV12-2 to TRBJ1-5. TRBV12-2 is a known pseudogene. The CDR3 covers 15 residues. The CDR3 DNA is TGTGCAAGTCGCACCCGGGAAGAAGGAGGGCAGCCCCAGCATTTT. Translating gives CASRTREEGGQPQHF.

This clone was counted between two and nine times. The chain uses TRBV15 and TRBJ1-2; D ambiguous. V gave up 2 bases and J gave up 7 bases, with 14 bases separating them. The CDR3 contains 14 residues. CDR1 is LNHNV and CDR2 is YYDKDF in the germline V gene (reference sequence). DNA of the CDR3: TGTGCCACCAGCAGATCGCGGAGTGTTGGTGGCTACACCTTC. Protein sequence: CATSRSRSVGGYTF.

The chain employs TRBV7-2 and TRBJ2-7; TRBD2 matches at 10 bases. The CDR3 sequence is 14 residues long. Germline V lookup: CDR1 SGHTA, CDR2 FQGNSA. J gave up 3 bases and V 5 bases, and 4 bases lay outside the gene matches. The DNA for the CDR3 is TGTGCCAGCAGCGTCAGCGGGGGGGGCTACGAGCAGTACTTC. The encoded protein is CASSVSGGGYEQYF.

The rearrangement uses TRBV10-3 and TRBJ1-2; possible D gene TRBD1, 5 bases. This CDR3 contains 14 residues. V dropped 6 bases and J dropped 2 bases, with 13 bases sitting between them. Germline CDR1 and CDR2: ENHRY and SYGVKD. CDR3 DNA: TGTGCCATCAGAGGCGCAGGGCCCAACTATGGCTACACCTTC. Translated: CAIRGAGPNYGYTF.

J is TRBJ1-1 and V is TRBV5-1; D remains ambiguous. There are 17 residues in the CDR3. V was trimmed by 0 bases and J by 1 base, leaving 16 bases between them. The germline V gene has CDR1 SGHRS and CDR2 YFSETQ. The CDR3 nucleotides are TGCGCCAGCAGCTTGGTCCACCCAGGCAGCGGGAACACTGAAGCTTTCTTT. It translates to CASSLVHPGSGNTEAFF.

The rearrangement links TRBV28 to TRBJ1-2; D is possibly TRBD1 (6 bases). CDR3 length equals 14 residues. Germline-derived CDR1 and CDR2 are MDHEN and SYDVKM. V was shortened by 8 bases and J by 2 bases, with 15 bases between the two germline ends. DNA of the CDR3: TGTGCCAGCGTCCGCGGGGGCGCGAACTATGGCTACACCTTC. Its protein product is CASVRGGANYGYTF.

The CDR3: CATSRESLGDYGYTF. The CDR3 DNA reads TGTGCCACCAGCAGAGAGAGTTTAGGAGACTATGGCTACACCTTC. The rearrangement joins TRBV15 to TRBJ1-2, with D hard to call. CDR1 LNHNV and CDR2 YYDKDF come from the germline V gene (reference sequence). V was pared by 0 bases and J by 3 bases, with 11 bases between. This CDR3 is built from 15 residues.

The chain couples TRBV7-3 to TRBJ2-3; possible D gene TRBD1, 6 bases. V was shortened by 2 bases and J by 0 bases, with 15 bases between the two germline ends. The CDR3 is 17 amino acids. Per the germline V gene, CDR1 is SGHTA and CDR2 is FQGTGA. CDR3 residues: CASSLEGEEESTDTQYF. The CDR3 DNA follows: TGTGCCAGCAGCTTAGAGGGGGAAGAGGAAAGCACAGATACGCAGTATTTT.

This chain joins TRBV10-1 and TRBJ2-7; TRBD2 agrees at 9 bases. The CDR3 sequence is 14 residues long. Looked up from germline, CDR1 is WNHNN and CDR2 is SYGVQD (reference sequence). V was clipped by 8 bases and J by 2 bases; unmatched bases: 7. The CDR3 coding sequence is TGCGCCAGCGCTAGCGGGGAACCCCCCTACGAGCAGTACTTC. Its translation is CASASGEPPYEQYF.

The chain carries TRBV11-2 and TRBJ1-1, with D possibly TRBD1 on 5 matching bases. V lost 1 base and J 5 bases, leaving 17 bases between the germline ends. The CDR3 loop spans 16 amino acids. The germline V gene encodes CDR1 SGHAT and CDR2 FQNNGV. CDR3 loop: CASSLGGEWERTEAFF. As DNA, the CDR3 is TGTGCCAGCAGCTTAGGGGGGGAGTGGGAGAGGACTGAAGCTTTCTTT.

The sample holds a few counts of this clone. The J gene is TRBJ2-1, the V gene TRBV6-5; D not resolved. Germline lookup yields CDR1 MNHEY and CDR2 SVGAGI. The CDR3 sequence is 13 residues long. V was pared by 6 bases and J by 1 base, with 7 bases between. The CDR3 region has the DNA TGTGCCAGCAGATTGGCATCCTACAATGAGCAGTTCTTC. It specifies CASRLASYNEQFF.

The rearrangement links TRBV15 to TRBJ2-3, with TRBD2 identical over 7 bases. The CDR3 spans 19 residues. Germline values: CDR1 LNHNV, CDR2 YYDKDF (reference sequence). V dropped 0 bases and J dropped 0; count of bases not matched to a gene: 12. In DNA form, the CDR3 reads TGTGCCACCAGCAGAGATGGGGCCTCACTAGCGTCTAGCACAGATACGCAGTATTTT. Encoded protein: CATSRDGASLASSTDTQYF.

This clone is a singleton in its sample. This chain uses TRBV2 with TRBJ1-5, with D possibly being TRBD1 (6 bases). Germline CDR1 and CDR2: SNHLY and FYNNEI. The CDR3 totals 20 residues. Trimming removed 5 bases from V and 0 bases from J, with 26 bases in between. CDR3: CASSTPWAVGTTYSNQPQHF. The CDR3 DNA reads TGTGCCAGCAGTACCCCTTGGGCGGTGGGGACAACTTATAGCAATCAGCCCCAGCATTTT. Based on the CDR3 plus reference TRBV2 and TRBJ1-5, the full variable domain is EPEVTQTPSHQVTQMGQEVILRCVPISNHLYFYWYRQILGQKVEFLVSFYNNEISEKSEIFDDQFSVERPDGSNFTLKIRSTKLEDSAMYFCASSTPWAVGTTYSNQPQHFGDGTRLSIL.

The chain uses TRBV18 and TRBJ1-1; 8 nucleotides match TRBD1. Trimming took 2 bases from V and 4 from J; bases not matched to a gene: 3. The CDR3 runs to 14 residues. In germline, CDR1 is KGHSH, CDR2 LQKENI. The CDR3 bases are TGTGCCAGCTCACCAGACAGGGGAGTCACTGAAGCTTTCTTT. This encodes CASSPDRGVTEAFF.

The rearrangement uses TRBV6-5 and TRBJ1-5, with 9 bases matching TRBD1. The CDR3 covers 15 residues. V trimming: 2 bases; J trimming: 7 bases; junction bases outside the gene matches: 6. Germline V gene data show CDR1 as MNHEY and CDR2 as SVGAGI. The CDR3 DNA follows: TGTGCCAGCAGTTACGGGGGACAGGGTCAACAGCCCCAGCATTTT. This sequence encodes CASSYGGQGQQPQHF.

The rearrangement links TRBV5-1 to TRBJ1-1; 8 bases agree with TRBD1. The V segment lost 3 bases and the J segment 6 bases; nucleotides outside the gene matches: 7. The CDR3 has 14 residues. Germline CDR1 reads SGHRS; CDR2 reads YFSETQ. CDR3 sequence reads: CASSSTGVGSEAFF. CDR3 coding DNA: TGCGCCAGCAGCTCGACAGGGGTTGGTTCTGAAGCTTTCTTT.

The rearrangement uses TRBV5-4 and TRBJ1-4; D is perhaps TRBD1 (6 bases). Trimming took off 1 base at V and 0 bases at J, with 10 bases between the two ends. Germline loops: CDR1 SGHNT, CDR2 YYREEE (reference sequence). This CDR3 region has 16 residues. CDR3 nucleotide sequence: TGTGCCAGCAGCTTGTGGGGGCCGCCAACTAATGAAAAACTGTTTTTT. Its protein product is CASSLWGPPTNEKLFF.

The chain employs TRBV5-1 and TRBJ1-2; possible D gene TRBD1, 6 bases. Germline V lookup: CDR1 SGHRS, CDR2 YFSETQ. CDR3 length equals 14 residues. V lost 0 bases and J lost 5, with 11 bases in between. CDR3 in DNA: TGCGCCAGCAGCTTGGACGGACAGACATATGGCTACACCTTC. Translation: CASSLDGQTYGYTF.